This T cell receptor (beta chain) appears in the sequencing data of a study of metastatic and nonmetastatic thyroid tumors. Overall study context: Comparison of repertoires was carried out across blood and tumor or nodule tissue from malignant and benign thyroid patients.

As originally analysed: CDR3 was compared across clinicopathological groups, and the resulting differences were used to build a distant-metastasis classifier for papillary thyroid cancer. TCRdb used MiXCR to call clones anew from the PCR reads. These V and J calls rely on TCRdb rather than the paper's analysis. The top ten hold about 4% of the sample, which has 50,000 or so clones, roughly a fifth seen once. None of the patients had undergone any treatment ahead of thyroid surgery. Whole-study findings and limits: In blood and tumor, TCR beta diversity was reportedly significantly higher in malignant thyroid tumors than in benign nodules.

This clone was counted at least ten times. Its antigen is still unknown. The V end was cut by 5 bases, the J end by 6 bases, with 11 bases between. The V gene's germline CDR1 is SGHDT and CDR2 YYEEEE. There are 12 residues in the CDR3. Sequenced: blood. V is TRBV5-6 and J is TRBJ1-1; D gene uncertain. The sequence came from a male donor with papillary thyroid cancer or a benign thyroid nodule (not recorded which). Some clones in this sample may be carry-over from other donors' samples. The CDR3 nucleotides read TGTGCCAGCAGTCTCCCGCCGGCTGAAGCTTTCTTT. It specifies CASSLPPAEAFF.